This T cell receptor (beta chain) emerged from a study of T cell repertoires in cytomegalovirus infection. Study-wide context: Indications came from public TCR beta signatures; they pointed to CMV infection and to a matching HLA type.

One entry per CDR3 protein results from TCRdb running MiXCR on the reads. The table has fewer than 200,000 distinct CDR3 sequences, around 20% seen once. The TCR comes from a human donor in good health (CMV status not recorded). Some clones in this sample may be carry-over from other donors' samples. Source material: PBMCs.

CDR3 nucleotides: TGCAGTGCTTCCCGGGACAGGGATCACAATGAGCAGTTCTTC. Translation: CSASRDRDHNEQFF. The rearrangement uses TRBV20-1 and TRBJ2-1; TRBD1 aligns across 9 bases. Germline values: CDR1 DFQATT, CDR2 SNEGSKA (reference sequence). The trim removed 5 bases at V and 5 bases at J, leaving 7 bases unmatched. The CDR3 runs 14 residues.